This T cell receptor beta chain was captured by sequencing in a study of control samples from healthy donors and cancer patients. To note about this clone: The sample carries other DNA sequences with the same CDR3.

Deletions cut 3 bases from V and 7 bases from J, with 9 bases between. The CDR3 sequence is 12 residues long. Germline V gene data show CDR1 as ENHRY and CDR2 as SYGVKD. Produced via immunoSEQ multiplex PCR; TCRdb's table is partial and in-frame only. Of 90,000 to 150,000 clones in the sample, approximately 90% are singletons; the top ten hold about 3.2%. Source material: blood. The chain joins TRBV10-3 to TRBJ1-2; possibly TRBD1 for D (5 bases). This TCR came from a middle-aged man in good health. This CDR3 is CAISDRDGGYTF. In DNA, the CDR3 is TGTGCCATCAGTGACAGGGACGGTGGCTACACCTTC.